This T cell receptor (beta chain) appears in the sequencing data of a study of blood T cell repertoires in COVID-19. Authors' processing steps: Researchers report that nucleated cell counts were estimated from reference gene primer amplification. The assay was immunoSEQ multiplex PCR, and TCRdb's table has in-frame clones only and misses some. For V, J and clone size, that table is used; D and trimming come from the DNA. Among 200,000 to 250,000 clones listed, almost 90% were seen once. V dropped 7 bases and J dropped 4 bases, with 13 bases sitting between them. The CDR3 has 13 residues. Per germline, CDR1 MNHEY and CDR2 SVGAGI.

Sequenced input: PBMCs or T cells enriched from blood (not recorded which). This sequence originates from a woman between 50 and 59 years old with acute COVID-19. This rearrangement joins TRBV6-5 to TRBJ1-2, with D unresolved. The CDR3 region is CASTPGVAYGYTF. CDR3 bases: TGTGCCAGCACCCCGGGAGTGGCCTATGGCTACACCTTC.